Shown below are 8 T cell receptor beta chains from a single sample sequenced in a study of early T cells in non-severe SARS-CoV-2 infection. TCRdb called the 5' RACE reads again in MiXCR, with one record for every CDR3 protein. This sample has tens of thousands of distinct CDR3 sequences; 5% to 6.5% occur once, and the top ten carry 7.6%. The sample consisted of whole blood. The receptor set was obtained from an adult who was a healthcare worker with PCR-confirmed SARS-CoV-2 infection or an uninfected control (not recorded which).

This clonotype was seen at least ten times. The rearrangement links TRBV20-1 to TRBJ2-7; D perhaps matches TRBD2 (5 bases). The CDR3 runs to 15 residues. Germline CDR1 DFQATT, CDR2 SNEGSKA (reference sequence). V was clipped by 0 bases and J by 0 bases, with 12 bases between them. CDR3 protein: CSARDPAVSSYEQYF. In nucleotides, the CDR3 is TGCAGTGCTAGAGATCCAGCGGTAAGCTCCTACGAGCAGTACTTC.

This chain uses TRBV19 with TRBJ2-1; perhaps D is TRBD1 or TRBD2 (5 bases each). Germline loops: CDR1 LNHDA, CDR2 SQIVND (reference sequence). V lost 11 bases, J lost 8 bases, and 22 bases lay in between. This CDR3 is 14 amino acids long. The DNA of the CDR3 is TGTGCCTCGACCCGGGACCCTGCGGCCTATGAGCAGTTCTTC. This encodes CASTRDPAAYEQFF.

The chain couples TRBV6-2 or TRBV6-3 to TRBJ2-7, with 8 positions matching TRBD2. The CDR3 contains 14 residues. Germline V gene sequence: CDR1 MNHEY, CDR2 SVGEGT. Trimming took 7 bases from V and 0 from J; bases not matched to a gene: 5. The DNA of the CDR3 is TGTGCCAGCATGAGCGGGGGCATCTCCTACGAGCAGTACTTC. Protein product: CASMSGGISYEQYF.

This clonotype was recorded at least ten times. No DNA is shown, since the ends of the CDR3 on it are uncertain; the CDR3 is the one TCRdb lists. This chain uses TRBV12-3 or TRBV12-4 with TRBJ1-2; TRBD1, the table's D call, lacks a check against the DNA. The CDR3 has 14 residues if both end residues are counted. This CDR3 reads CASSSSDRRYGYTF.

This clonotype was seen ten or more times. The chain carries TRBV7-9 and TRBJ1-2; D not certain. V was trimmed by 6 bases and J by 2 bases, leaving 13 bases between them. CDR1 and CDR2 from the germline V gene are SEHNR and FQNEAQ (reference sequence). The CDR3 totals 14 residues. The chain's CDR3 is CASRPDGRNYGYTF. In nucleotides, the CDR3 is TGTGCCAGCAGACCGGACGGCCGGAACTATGGCTACACCTTC.

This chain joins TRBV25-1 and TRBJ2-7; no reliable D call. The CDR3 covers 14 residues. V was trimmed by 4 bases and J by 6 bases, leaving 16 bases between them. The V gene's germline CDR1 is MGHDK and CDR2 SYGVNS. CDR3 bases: TGTGCCAGCAGTGTCTCAGGTAGCACGGGCGAGCAGTACTTC. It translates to CASSVSGSTGEQYF.

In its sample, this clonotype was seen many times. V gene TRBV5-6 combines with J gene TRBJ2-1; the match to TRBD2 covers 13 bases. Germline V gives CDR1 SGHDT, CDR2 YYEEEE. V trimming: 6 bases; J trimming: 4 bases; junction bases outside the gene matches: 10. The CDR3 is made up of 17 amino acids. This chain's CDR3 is CASIPGLAGVGYNEQFF. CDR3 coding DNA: TGTGCCAGCATCCCTGGACTAGCGGGAGTTGGGTACAATGAGCAGTTCTTC.

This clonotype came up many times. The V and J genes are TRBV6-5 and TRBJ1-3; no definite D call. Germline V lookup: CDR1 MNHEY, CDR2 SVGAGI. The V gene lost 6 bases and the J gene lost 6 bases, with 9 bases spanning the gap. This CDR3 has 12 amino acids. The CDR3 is CASSSIENTIYF. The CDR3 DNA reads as TGTGCCAGCAGCTCTATCGAAAACACCATATATTTT.